This TCR beta chain was obtained from a study of T-cell reconstitution after alpha-beta-depleted transplantation in children. Using unique molecular identifiers, the investigators prepared the TCRbeta library. TCRdb recomputed calls from the PCR reads with MiXCR, one row per CDR3 protein. This table holds 700,000 or so distinct CDR3 sequences, approximately 14% found once. Overall study findings and caveats: About two months after transplant, alpha-beta T cells reportedly came from several hundred expanded graft clones.

The sample holds a few counts of this clonotype. Antigen specificity is unknown. This CDR3 has 13 amino acids. CDR1 DFQATT and CDR2 SNEGSKA come from the germline V gene (reference sequence). Unmatched junction bases numbered 7, after V lost 8 bases and J lost 3 bases. V gene TRBV20-1 combines with J gene TRBJ2-1, with 7 bases lining up with TRBD1. This material consisted of PBMCs, taken before TCRalphabeta/CD19-depleted stem cell transplant. The TCR sequence derives from a girl aged 2-10 years with congenital amegakaryocytic thrombocytopenia, due to receive a stem cell transplant. The CDR3 DNA reads TGCAGTCTTCTGGACAGGAGCTACAATGAGCAGTTCTTC. The encoded protein is CSLLDRSYNEQFF.